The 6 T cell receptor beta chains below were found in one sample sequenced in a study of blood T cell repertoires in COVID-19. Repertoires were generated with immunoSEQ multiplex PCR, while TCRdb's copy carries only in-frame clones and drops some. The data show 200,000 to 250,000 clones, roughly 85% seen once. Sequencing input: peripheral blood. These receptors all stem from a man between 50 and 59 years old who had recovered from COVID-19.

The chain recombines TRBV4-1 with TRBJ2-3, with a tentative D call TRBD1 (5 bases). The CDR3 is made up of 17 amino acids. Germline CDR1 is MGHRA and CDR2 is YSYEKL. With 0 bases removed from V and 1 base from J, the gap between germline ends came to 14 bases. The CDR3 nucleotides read TGCGCCAGCAGCCAAGAACCAGGGTATGGGGGCACAGATACGCAGTATTTT. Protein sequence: CASSQEPGYGGTDTQYF.

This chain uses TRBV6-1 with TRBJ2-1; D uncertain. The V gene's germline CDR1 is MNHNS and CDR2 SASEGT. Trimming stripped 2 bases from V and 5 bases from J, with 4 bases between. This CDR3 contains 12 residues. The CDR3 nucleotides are TGTGCCAGCAGTGAACTTCACAATGAGCAGTTCTTC. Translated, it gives CASSELHNEQFF.

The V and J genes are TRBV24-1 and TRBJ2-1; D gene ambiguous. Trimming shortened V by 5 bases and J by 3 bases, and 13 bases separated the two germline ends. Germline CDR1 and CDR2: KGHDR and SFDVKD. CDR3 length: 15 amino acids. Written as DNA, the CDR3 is TGTGCCACCAGTGTACGGCTAGGAAACTACAATGAGCAGTTCTTC. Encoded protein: CATSVRLGNYNEQFF.

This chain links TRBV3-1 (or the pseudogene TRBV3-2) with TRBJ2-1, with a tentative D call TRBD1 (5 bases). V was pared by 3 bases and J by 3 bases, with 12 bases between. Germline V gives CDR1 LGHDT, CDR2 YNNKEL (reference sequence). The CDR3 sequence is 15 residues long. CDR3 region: CASSQTADLYNEQFF. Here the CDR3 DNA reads TGTGCCAGCAGCCAGACAGCCGACCTCTACAATGAGCAGTTCTTC.

The CDR3 is CASKHQGTVAGEQFF. The CDR3 nucleotides read TGCGCCAGCAAACATCAGGGGACCGTCGCCGGTGAGCAGTTCTTC. The rearrangement links TRBV5-1 to TRBJ2-1; possibly TRBD1 for D (6 bases). CDR1 and CDR2 (germline): SGHRS, YFSETQ. The CDR3 sequence is 15 residues long. Trimming cost V 6 bases and J 9 bases, with 22 bases left between them. The entire variable domain, with the rest obtained from reference TRBV5-1 and TRBJ2-1, is as follows: KAGVTQTPRYLIKTRGQQVTLSCSPISGHRSVSWYQQTPGQGLQFLFEYFSETQRNKGNFPGRFSGRQFSNSRSEMNVSTLELGDSALYLCASKHQGTVAGEQFFGPGTRLTVL.

The CDR3 region is CASSPYGDNEQFF. CDR3 nucleotides: TGTGCCAGCTCACCATACGGGGACAATGAGCAGTTCTTC. The J gene is TRBJ2-1, the V gene TRBV18; D might be TRBD2 (5 bases). Between the trimmed V and J ends, which lost 2 bases and 5 bases, there was a span of 7 bases. The germline V gene has CDR1 KGHSH and CDR2 LQKENI. The CDR3 extends over 13 amino acids.